These 30 T cell receptor beta chains were sequenced from one sample in a study of shared clonotypes between healthy human individuals. Sequencing was performed with immunoSEQ multiplex PCR; in TCRdb, only in-frame clones are kept and a portion is missing. The profile shows roughly 500,000 clones, around 85% of them singletons. Sequencing used PBMCs. The receptors originated from a woman in her thirties or forties in good health. Some clones in this sample may be carry-over from other donors' samples.

As concerns this clone: A single base is all that separates this from a far larger clone, so a read error is likely. This sequence joins TRBV6-5 and TRBJ2-7; unclear D gene. CDR1 MNHEY and CDR2 SVGAGI come from the germline V gene. The V and J ends lost 4 bases and 2 bases respectively, with 15 bases between them. The CDR3 sequence is 15 residues long. CDR3 sequence reads: CASSSNPVKAYEQYF. CDR3 in DNA: TGTGCCAGCAGTTCTAACCCAGTGAAGGCCTACGAGCAGTACTTC.

This clone was observed a few times. V usage is TRBV10-3 and J usage is TRBJ1-4, with D uncertain. Germline V gene sequence: CDR1 ENHRY, CDR2 SYGVKD. The CDR3 is 12 amino acids. V was shortened by 5 bases and J by 8 bases, with 9 bases between the two germline ends. The CDR3 sequence: CAISQEGEKLFF. The CDR3 DNA reads as TGTGCCATCAGTCAAGAAGGCGAAAAACTGTTTTTT.

Only a few counts were recorded for this clone. This chain connects TRBV10-2 to TRBJ2-7; 12 bases agree with TRBD2. Germline V lookup: CDR1 WSHSY, CDR2 SAAADI. CDR3 size: 14 residues. V lost 6 bases to trimming and J lost 3 bases; unmatched junction nucleotides: 3. The CDR3 bases are TGCGCCAGCAGCGGACTAGCGGGACACTACGAGCAGTACTTC. Amino acids: CASSGLAGHYEQYF.

This chain uses TRBV2 with TRBJ2-7, with 7 bases matching TRBD1. The CDR3 extends over 12 amino acids. Losses at the gene ends were 5 bases for V and 13 bases for J; bases not matched to a gene: 11. Germline-derived CDR1 and CDR2 are SNHLY and FYNNEI. The CDR3 nucleotides read TGTGCCAGCAGTTTAGGGGACAGCTCGGTCTACTTC. Translating it yields CASSLGDSSVYF.

The chain employs TRBV2 and TRBJ2-2; TRBD1 might be the D (6 bases). The CDR3 spans 16 residues. V was trimmed by 7 bases and J by 3 bases, leaving 18 bases between them. Germline V CDR1 and CDR2: SNHLY, FYNNEI. The CDR3 loop reads CASKGQGQGDTGELFF. The CDR3 DNA follows: TGTGCCAGCAAGGGGCAGGGGCAGGGAGACACCGGGGAGCTGTTTTTT. Full variable domain (missing parts from reference TRBV2 and TRBJ2-2): EPEVTQTPSHQVTQMGQEVILRCVPISNHLYFYWYRQILGQKVEFLVSFYNNEISEKSEIFDDQFSVERPDGSNFTLKIRSTKLEDSAMYFCASKGQGQGDTGELFFGEGSRLTVL.

This clone was counted only a few times. V is TRBV6-1 and J is TRBJ1-1; D remains ambiguous. CDR1 and CDR2 (germline): MNHNS, SASEGT. The V end was cut by 2 bases, the J end by 12 bases, with 10 bases between. CDR3 size: 11 residues. The CDR3 sequence: CASSESLEPFF. The CDR3 bases are TGTGCCAGCAGTGAAAGCCTGGAGCCTTTCTTT.

For the CDR3, the DNA is TGTGCCAGCAGCTGGGGCGGGAGACTCAATGAGCAGTTCTTC. Translated: CASSWGGRLNEQFF. The chain carries TRBV7-2 and TRBJ2-1, with TRBD2 identical over 7 bases. V gave up 4 bases and J gave up 6 bases; unmatched junction bases: 6. The CDR3 runs to 14 residues. Germline CDR1 and CDR2: SGHTA and FQGNSA.

The rearrangement uses TRBV7-9 and TRBJ1-1; D unclear. V gave up 4 bases and J gave up 0 bases, with 6 bases separating them. The germline gives CDR1 SEHNR, CDR2 FQNEAQ (reference sequence). The CDR3 is made up of 13 amino acids. CDR3 sequence reads: CASSSLMNTEAFF. The CDR3 bases are TGTGCCAGCAGCTCACTAATGAACACTGAAGCTTTCTTT.

The chain combines TRBV18 with TRBJ1-4, with 8 bases aligning to TRBD1. CDR1 and CDR2 (germline): KGHSH, LQKENI. CDR3 length equals 15 residues. Trimming took 5 bases from V and 7 from J; bases not matched to a gene: 9. The CDR3 coding sequence is TGTGCCAGCTCATCCTACGGACAGGGAGGTGAAAAACTGTTTTTT. It specifies CASSSYGQGGEKLFF. The full variable domain, its missing parts supplied by reference TRBV18 and TRBJ1-4, is NAGVMQNPRHLVRRRGQEARLRCSPMKGHSHVYWYRQLPEEGLKFMVYLQKENIIDESGMPKERFSAEFPKEGPSILRIQQVVRGDSAAYFCASSSYGQGGEKLFFGSGTQLSVL.

This sequence joins TRBV7-9 and TRBJ2-7, with TRBD2 matching over 14 bases. Germline V gives CDR1 SEHNR, CDR2 FQNEAQ (reference sequence). Losses at the gene ends were 5 bases for V and 6 bases for J; bases not matched to a gene: 6. The CDR3 extends over 15 amino acids. The CDR3 DNA follows: TGTGCCAGCAGCCACCCGGGACTAGCGGGAGTCGAGCAGTACTTC. Translated, it gives CASSHPGLAGVEQYF.

The chain is built from TRBV29-1 and TRBJ2-3, with 12 bases fitting TRBD1. The CDR3 runs to 15 residues. The J segment lost 5 bases and the V segment lost 7 bases, leaving 10 bases of the junction unmatched. CDR1 SQVTM and CDR2 ANQGSEA come from the germline V gene. In DNA form, the CDR3 reads TGCAGCGCACTGCCCGGGACAGGGGGCCAAGATACGCAGTATTTT. This gives the protein CSALPGTGGQDTQYF.

Regarding this clone: A far larger clone is only one base removed, so a read error is likely. The chain carries TRBV2 and TRBJ1-2; 9 bases fit TRBD1. CDR3 length equals 15 residues. The ends lost 6 bases at V and 5 bases at J; junction bases unmatched: 10. From germline, CDR1 is SNHLY and CDR2 FYNNEI. CDR3 sequence: CASSTGTGLGYGYTF. The CDR3 DNA reads as TGTGCCAGCAGCACCGGGACAGGGCTTGGGTATGGCTACACCTTC.

Comment on this clone: At the DNA level, this CDR3 is encoded by other sequences in the same sample as well. The chain recombines TRBV6-5 with TRBJ2-7, with D perhaps matching TRBD1 (6 bases). This CDR3 spans 12 amino acids. The germline V and J ends were trimmed by 6 bases and 4 bases, with 10 bases remaining between them. Germline V gene data show CDR1 as MNHEY and CDR2 as SVGAGI. CDR3 in amino acids: CASRGTGYEQYF. Written as DNA, the CDR3 is TGTGCCAGCAGGGGTACAGGGTACGAGCAGTACTTC.

The chain is built from TRBV6-5 and TRBJ1-1; D remains unclear. The germline V gene encodes CDR1 MNHEY and CDR2 SVGAGI. The CDR3 runs to 15 residues. V was shortened by 1 base and J by 1 base, with 10 bases between the two germline ends. CDR3 coding DNA: TGTGCCAGCAGTTACTACCGTAGGGAGAACACTGAAGCTTTCTTT. This codes for CASSYYRRENTEAFF.

With respect to this clone: Possible read error: a much larger clone is one base away. In DNA form, the CDR3 reads TGTGCCAGCAGCCCCACTAGCGGGAGAACAGATACGCAGTATTTT. Translation: CASSPTSGRTDTQYF. The gene calls are TRBV5-4 and TRBJ2-3, with 11 positions matching TRBD2. V shed 4 bases and J 3 bases; nucleotides not matched to a gene: 4. CDR1 is SGHNT and CDR2 is YYREEE in the germline V gene (reference sequence). The CDR3 consists of 15 residues.

The genes are TRBV6-6 and TRBJ1-1; D not certain. The CDR3 extends over 14 amino acids. V was cut by 7 bases and J by 1 base, with 13 bases left in between. Looked up from germline, CDR1 is MNHNY and CDR2 is SVGAGI (reference sequence). CDR3 region: CASMRLWSNTEAFF. In DNA form, the CDR3 reads TGTGCCAGCATGAGGTTGTGGTCGAACACTGAAGCTTTCTTT.

The chain joins TRBV5-4 to TRBJ2-1, with 15 bases lining up with TRBD2. Germline V lookup: CDR1 SGHNT, CDR2 YYREEE (reference sequence). The CDR3 totals 16 residues. Germline trimming cut 4 bases from V and 8 bases from J; bases unmatched to any gene: 7. The CDR3 region is CASSKGLAGGADEQFF. For the CDR3, the DNA is TGTGCCAGCAGCAAGGGACTAGCGGGAGGTGCGGATGAGCAGTTCTTC.

Points on this clone: A far larger clone is a single base away, which makes a read error likely. Other DNA sequences within the sample encode an identical CDR3. This rearrangement joins TRBV27 to TRBJ2-4; maybe TRBD1 (5 bases). Germline lookup yields CDR1 MNHEY and CDR2 SMNVEV (reference sequence). The CDR3 is 14 amino acids. Trimming shortened V by 2 bases and J by 6 bases, and 11 bases separated the two germline ends. CDR3 region: CASSLGLQGNIQYF. In nucleotides, the CDR3 is TGTGCCAGCAGTTTAGGGCTCCAGGGAAACATTCAGTACTTC.

A remark on this clone: Sequence at one end of the junction differs from germline and may be a read error. As DNA, the CDR3 is TGTGACAGCAGCGGGACTGCTGGGGCCAACGTCCCGACTTTC. Encoded protein: CDSSGTAGANVPTF. The J gene is TRBJ2-6, the V gene TRBV27; 7 nucleotides agree with TRBD2. Per germline, CDR1 MNHEY and CDR2 SMNVEV (reference sequence). CDR3 size: 14 residues.

A note on this clone: A far bigger clonotype differs at one base, so this is likely a read error. The same CDR3 arises from other DNA sequences in this sample as well. The J gene is TRBJ2-2, the V gene TRBV7-9; D ambiguous. The ends were cut back, 7 bases at V and 2 bases at J, with 8 bases in the middle. There are 13 residues in the CDR3. Per the germline V gene, CDR1 is SEHNR and CDR2 is FQNEAQ (reference sequence). The CDR3 here is CASKSINTGELFF. The CDR3 region has the DNA TGTGCCAGCAAGTCAATAAACACCGGGGAGCTGTTTTTT.

J is TRBJ1-2 and V is TRBV28, with D unresolved. The CDR3 covers 12 residues. Germline values: CDR1 MDHEN, CDR2 SYDVKM. V shed 4 bases and J shed 5 bases, with 8 bases lying between them. The CDR3 sequence: CASSSFPYGYTF. The CDR3 DNA reads as TGTGCCAGCAGTTCGTTCCCATATGGCTACACCTTC.

The rearrangement uses TRBV4-1 and TRBJ1-3; the D gene is possibly TRBD1 (6 bases). The CDR3 has 16 residues. CDR1 and CDR2 (germline): MGHRA, YSYEKL. Trimming removed 4 bases at V and 0 bases at J, with 13 bases between. The CDR3 region is CASSPSDRSSGNTIYF. CDR3 DNA: TGCGCCAGCAGCCCATCCGACAGGTCCTCTGGAAACACCATATATTTT.

In this sample, this clone turned up many times. In the same sample, other DNA sequences code for this CDR3. The rearrangement uses TRBV28 and TRBJ2-7; D is perhaps TRBD2 (5 bases). The V and J ends lost 5 bases and 1 base respectively, with 12 bases between them. Germline V gene lookup returns CDR1 MDHEN and CDR2 SYDVKM. The CDR3 covers 14 residues. The CDR3 DNA reads as TGTGCCAGCAGTGAGACTATGGCATCCTACGAGCAGTACTTC. Translating gives CASSETMASYEQYF.

V and J are TRBV9 and TRBJ1-2, with D perhaps TRBD1 (5 bases). The CDR3 is made up of 15 amino acids. In germline, CDR1 is SGDLS, CDR2 YYNGEE. V was clipped by 4 bases and J by 4 bases, with 17 bases between them. The CDR3 DNA reads as TGTGCCAGCAGCATTACCGGAGAGGGGCTCTATGGCTACACCTTC. It encodes CASSITGEGLYGYTF.

The chain links TRBV5-6 to TRBJ2-3, with TRBD2 as a possible D gene (6 bases). Deletions cut 4 bases from V and 5 bases from J, with 11 bases between. The CDR3 has 13 amino acids. Germline V gene data show CDR1 as SGHDT and CDR2 as YYEEEE. The CDR3 nucleotides read TGTGCCAGCAGCCGGGCCGGGGGAGATACGCAGTATTTT. The encoded protein is CASSRAGGDTQYF.

The V call is TRBV5-1, the J call TRBJ2-3; TRBD2 might be the D (6 bases). CDR3 length: 16 residues. The germline V and J ends were trimmed by 4 bases and 3 bases, with 18 bases remaining between them. CDR1 and CDR2 from the germline V gene are SGHRS and YFSETQ. Here the CDR3 DNA reads TGCGCCAGCAGCCCACCCCTTGCGGGGAGGACAGATACGCAGTATTTT. Its translation is CASSPPLAGRTDTQYF.

This clone was counted a single time. The chain links TRBV7-2 to TRBJ2-3, with 8 bases identical to TRBD2. This CDR3 has 15 amino acids. V lost 2 bases and J lost 3; bases outside the gene matches: 4. Germline values: CDR1 SGHTA, CDR2 FQGNSA. The CDR3 nucleotides read TGTGCCAGCAGCTTAAGCGGCGGGAGGACAGATACGCAGTATTTT. As protein: CASSLSGGRTDTQYF.

The chain combines TRBV29-1 with TRBJ1-2, with D maybe TRBD1 (5 bases). The V end lost 5 bases, the J end lost 6 bases, and 10 bases lay between the germline ends. The germline CDR1 and CDR2 sequences are SQVTM and ANQGSEA. The CDR3 runs to 11 residues. For the CDR3, the DNA is TGCAGCGTTCAAATGGGGGATGGCTACACCTTC. This sequence encodes CSVQMGDGYTF.

V is TRBV4-3 and J is TRBJ1-2; D call uncertain. This CDR3 comprises 14 residues. V lost 2 bases to trimming and J lost 0 bases, with 7 bases between them. Germline values: CDR1 LGHNA, CDR2 YSLEER. CDR3: CASSQRGSNYGYTF. Here the CDR3 DNA reads TGCGCCAGCAGCCAACGGGGATCTAACTATGGCTACACCTTC.

The V and J genes are TRBV7-3 and TRBJ2-1; 11 nucleotides align to TRBD1. This CDR3 contains 15 residues. Trimming removed 5 bases from V and 6 bases from J; junction bases left unmatched: 6. Germline assignment: CDR1 SGHTA and CDR2 FQGTGA. DNA of the CDR3: TGTGCCAGCAGCGCCGGGACAGGGGGAGGCAATGAGCAGTTCTTC. It codes for CASSAGTGGGNEQFF. The complete variable domain, with remaining parts taken from reference TRBV7-3 and TRBJ2-1, reads GAGVSQTPSNKVTEKGKYVELRCDPISGHTALYWYRQSLGQGPEFLIYFQGTGAADDSGLPNDRFFAVRPEGSVSTLKIQRTERGDSAVYLCASSAGTGGGNEQFFGPGTRLTVL.